A selection of T cell receptor beta chains follows, all from one sample in a study of OX40 agonist ivuxolimab in advanced cancers. Data came from immunoSEQ multiplex PCR; TCRdb stores just in-frame clones and leaves some out. Here the sample spans about 11,000 clones, 70% to 85% being singletons. Sequenced here: CD4+ or CD8+ T cells sorted from blood, sampled in a trial of the OX40 agonist ivuxolimab. Source of these receptors: an adult with an advanced solid tumor such as melanoma, head and neck, liver or kidney cancer. Each CDR3 is given with its conserved first and last residue. The D gene is left open where the match is weak. Size values are once, few and many counts, or a class for expanded clones, and some rows have none.

>TRBV2|TRBJ2-2|NA|NA
CASSPTGTGELFF
TGTGCCAGCAGTCCTACAGGGACCGGGGAGCTGTTTTTT
>TRBV4-1|TRBJ2-7|TRBD2|NA
CASSRTGLAETYEQYF
TGCGCCAGCAGCCGTACGGGACTAGCGGAGACCTACGAGCAGTACTTC
>TRBV6-1|TRBJ2-2|TRBD1|NA
CASSEETGWLAGELFF
TGTGCCAGCAGTGAAGAGACAGGGTGGCTCGCCGGGGAGCTGTTTTTT
>TRBV27|TRBJ2-5|TRBD2|few
CASSFDAGAIQTQYF
TGTGCCAGCAGTTTTGATGCGGGAGCGATACAGACCCAGTACTTC
>TRBV15|TRBJ2-7|TRBD1|NA
CATSRGELRGSEQYF
TGTGCCACCAGCAGAGGAGAGCTCAGGGGGAGCGAGCAGTACTTC
>TRBV5-8|TRBJ2-6|NA|NA
CASSPPALKPNVLTF
TGTGCCAGCAGTCCTCCAGCCTTAAAGCCCAACGTCCTGACTTTC
>TRBV7-9|TRBJ2-2|TRBD1|once
CASSPPLGTGEGKTGELFF
TGTGCCAGCAGCCCTCCCCTGGGGACAGGGGAGGGAAAGACCGGGGAGCTGTTTTTT
>TRBV5-5|TRBJ2-5|TRBD2|NA
CASSWTSGGAQEQYF
TGTGCCAGCAGCTGGACTAGCGGGGGGGCTCAAGAGCAGTACTTC
>TRBV13|TRBJ2-7|TRBD2|NA
CASSILAGGFDEQYF
TGTGCCAGCAGCATCCTAGCGGGAGGGTTTGACGAGCAGTACTTC
>TRBV4-1|TRBJ2-1|TRBD2|medium-sized
CASSQDLAGGYYNEQFF
TGCGCCAGCAGCCAAGATCTAGCGGGGGGATATTACAATGAGCAGTTCTTC
>TRBV13|TRBJ2-7|NA|NA
CASSRTSGRLDYEQYF
TGTGCCAGCAGCCGTACTTCCGGGAGACTTGACTACGAGCAGTACTTC
>TRBV7-8|TRBJ2-1|TRBD2|NA
CASSQGTSHNNEQFF
TGTGCCAGCAGCCAAGGGACTAGCCACAACAATGAGCAGTTCTTC
>TRBV6-5|TRBJ1-6|NA|once
CASTLGREYNSPLHF
TGTGCCAGCACCCTGGGCAGGGAGTATAATTCACCCCTCCACTTT
>TRBV13|TRBJ2-7|NA|once
CASSTRGSGYEQYF
TGTGCCAGCAGCACCCGGGGTAGCGGCTACGAGCAGTACTTC
>TRBV7-6|TRBJ2-7|NA|NA
CASSPQPTYEQYF
TGTGCCAGCAGCCCCCAACCGACCTACGAGCAGTACTTC
>TRBV29-1|TRBJ2-1|TRBD1|NA
CSADDRGSYNEQFF
TGCAGCGCCGATGACAGGGGTTCTTACAATGAGCAGTTCTTC
>TRBV6-5|TRBJ2-2|NA|NA
CASSYRTPTGELFF
TGTGCCAGCAGTTACCGGACACCGACCGGGGAGCTGTTTTTT
>TRBV7-8|TRBJ2-1|NA|NA
CASRAGTHPFYNEQFF
TGTGCCAGCAGAGCCGGGACTCACCCTTTCTACAATGAGCAGTTCTTC
>TRBV7-2|TRBJ2-3|TRBD2|NA
CASSLGLAGLTDTQYF
TGTGCCAGCAGCTTAGGACTAGCGGGACTCACAGATACGCAGTATTTT
>TRBV29-1|TRBJ2-5|NA|NA
CSVDLDGQETQYF
TGCAGCGTTGATCTGGACGGCCAAGAGACCCAGTACTTC
>TRBV6-5|TRBJ2-7|TRBD1|few
CASSPRQGYEQYF
TGTGCCAGCAGTCCCCGACAGGGTTACGAGCAGTACTTC
>TRBV11-3|TRBJ2-7|TRBD2|NA
CASSWTSGGAQEQYF
TGTGCCAGCAGCTGGACTAGCGGGGGGGCTCAAGAGCAGTACTTC
>TRBV25-1|TRBJ2-1|NA|NA
CAVGTLSSYNEQFF
TGTGCCGTGGGGACCTTATCCTCCTACAATGAGCAGTTCTTC
>TRBV9|TRBJ2-1|TRBD2|once
CASSLGGTRSNEQFF
TGTGCCAGCAGCCTAGGGGGGACTAGGAGCAATGAGCAGTTCTTC
>TRBV29-1|TRBJ1-1|NA|once
CSVGGLNTEAFF
TGCAGCGTTGGGGGGTTGAACACTGAAGCTTTCTTT
>TRBV10-3|TRBJ1-2|NA|NA
CAIGMRDRDGYTF
TGTGCCATTGGAATGAGGGACCGAGATGGCTACACCTTC
>TRBV9|TRBJ2-1|NA|NA
CASSAEPTGKFNNEQFF
TGTGCCAGCAGCGCCGAGCCCACAGGCAAGTTTAACAATGAGCAGTTCTTC
>TRBV7-9|TRBJ2-6|NA|NA
CASSLLGGKSSGANVLTF
TGTGCCAGCAGCTTACTAGGAGGGAAGAGCTCTGGGGCCAACGTCCTGACTTTC
>TRBV6-1|TRBJ2-4|NA|NA
CATCPGAIAKNIQYF
TGTGCCACTTGCCCGGGCGCCATAGCCAAAAACATTCAGTACTTC
>TRBV7-9|TRBJ2-2|NA|few
CASSPRGGELFF
TGTGCCAGCAGCCCGCGGGGCGGGGAGCTGTTTTTT
>TRBV7-3|TRBJ2-3|TRBD1|NA
CASSSGQGTDTQYF
TGTGCCAGCAGCTCCGGACAGGGCACAGATACGCAGTATTTT
>TRBV18|TRBJ2-7|NA|NA
CASSPGGLGSYEQYF
TGTGCCAGCTCACCCGGGGGGCTGGGGTCCTACGAGCAGTACTTC
>TRBV5-4|TRBJ2-7|TRBD1|NA
CASSLGQGDYEQYF
TGTGCCAGCAGCCTGGGACAGGGGGACTACGAGCAGTACTTC
>TRBV11-3|TRBJ2-1|NA|NA
CASSPGSQLFF
TGTGCCAGCAGCCCGGGCAGTCAGCTGTTCTTC
>TRBV11-3|TRBJ2-3|TRBD1|NA
CASSPDRGLLTDTQYF
TGTGCCAGCAGCCCGGACAGGGGGCTGTTAACAGATACGCAGTATTTT
>TRBV7-2|TRBJ2-1|TRBD2|once
CASSGRGDATDNEQFF
TGTGCCAGCAGCGGGCGGGGGGACGCGACTGACAATGAGCAGTTCTTC
>TRBV27|TRBJ1-5|TRBD1|NA
CASQGGYYQPQHF
TGTGCCAGCCAGGGGGGGTATTATCAGCCCCAGCATTTT
>TRBV7-9|TRBJ2-5|NA|NA
CASSPGHQETQYF
TGTGCCAGCAGCCCGGGACACCAAGAGACCCAGTACTTC
>TRBV4-1|TRBJ2-7|NA|NA
CASSQEVTPSATYEQYF
TGCGCCAGCAGCCAAGAAGTTACTCCTTCAGCCACCTACGAGCAGTACTTC
>TRBV27|TRBJ1-2|NA|once
CAIRGKYGYTF
TGTGCCATCAGGGGAAAGTATGGCTACACCTTC
>TRBV6-1|TRBJ1-6|NA|NA
CASSPRDTLNSPLHF
TGTGCCAGCAGCCCCCGGGACACGCTTAATTCACCCCTCCACTTT
>TRBV13|TRBJ2-1|NA|NA
CASSPDTDNEQFF
TGTGCCAGCAGCCCGGATACAGACAATGAGCAGTTCTTC
>TRBV4-2|TRBJ2-5|NA|NA
CASSWVGLVQTQYF
TGTGCCAGCAGCTGGGTTGGATTGGTCCAGACCCAGTACTTC
>TRBV5-4|TRBJ1-2|TRBD1|NA
CASSPQGRYGYTF
TGTGCCAGCAGCCCACAGGGGAGGTATGGCTACACCTTC
>TRBV19|TRBJ1-6|NA|NA
CASSTSHNSPLHF
TGTGCCAGTAGCACCAGTCATAATTCACCCCTCCACTTT
>TRBV28|TRBJ2-3|NA|NA
CASSLFPPRSTDTQYF
TGTGCCAGCAGTTTATTCCCCCCCCGTAGCACAGATACGCAGTATTTT
>TRBV30|TRBJ2-2|NA|NA
CAWSDGTDTGELFF
TGTGCCTGGAGTGATGGGACGGACACCGGGGAGCTGTTTTTT
>TRBV6-1|TRBJ2-5|TRBD2|NA
CASSGSPWTSGGETQYF
TGTGCCAGCAGTGGATCCCCTTGGACTAGCGGGGGGGAGACCCAGTACTTC
>TRBV27|TRBJ1-2|NA|NA
CASTKKGDISIFNYGYTF
TGTGCCAGCACAAAAAAAGGGGACATTAGTATTTTTAACTATGGCTACACCTTC
>TRBV7-6|TRBJ2-1|NA|NA
CASSLGPFGLNEQFF
TGTGCCAGCAGCCTCGGCCCCTTTGGCCTCAATGAGCAGTTCTTC
>TRBV5-1|TRBJ1-1|TRBD1|NA
CASSRTGQVPEAFF
TGCGCCAGCAGCCGGACAGGGCAAGTCCCCGAAGCTTTCTTT
>TRBV7-2|TRBJ2-3|NA|NA
CASSLVLQTDTQYF
TGTGCCAGCAGCTTAGTTCTTCAGACAGATACGCAGTATTTT
>TRBV11-1|TRBJ2-2|NA|NA
CASSELWIGAVDTGELFF
TGTGCCAGCAGTGAACTGTGGATAGGAGCCGTCGACACCGGGGAGCTGTTTTTT